The 28 T cell receptor beta chains presented below share a single source sample, sequenced in a study of blood T cell repertoires in COVID-19. Measured with immunoSEQ multiplex PCR; TCRdb has only the in-frame clones, and not every one. The sample holds 76,000 or so clones, 91% seen once. The sample taken for sequencing was peripheral blood. Every receptor here comes from a human donor in a cohort sampled during active COVID-19.

The CDR3 spells CAIHRADRFEAFF. In nucleotides, the CDR3 is TGTGCCATTCACAGGGCAGATCGGTTTGAAGCTTTCTTT. The rearrangement uses TRBV2 and TRBJ1-1; D is possibly TRBD1 (6 bases). The CDR3 extends over 13 amino acids. Looked up from germline, CDR1 is SNHLY and CDR2 is FYNNEI. V lost 10 bases, J lost 7 bases, and 19 bases lay in between.

V is TRBV5-6 and J is TRBJ1-2; TRBD1 matches at 8 bases. Germline V gene sequence: CDR1 SGHDT, CDR2 YYEEEE. V lost 4 bases to trimming and J lost 7 bases; unmatched junction nucleotides: 6. CDR3 length: 13 residues. The CDR3 loop is CASSMDRVGGYTF. Written as DNA, the CDR3 is TGTGCCAGCAGCATGGACAGGGTGGGTGGCTACACCTTC.

This clone appeared a single time. The V and J genes are TRBV27 and TRBJ1-5, with D uncertain. In germline, CDR1 is MNHEY, CDR2 SMNVEV (reference sequence). Trimming pared 6 bases from V and 1 base from J, leaving 10 bases between. The CDR3 is 14 residues long. This chain's CDR3 is CASRPTPSNQPQHF. DNA for the CDR3: TGTGCCAGCAGACCCACACCGAGCAATCAGCCCCAGCATTTT.

In DNA, the CDR3 is TGCGCCAGCGGGGGGGCTAGTTTTTTCAATGAGCAGTTCTTC. It translates to CASGGASFFNEQFF. This chain connects TRBV10-2 to TRBJ2-1; TRBD2 might be the D (7 bases). Trimming removed 8 bases from V and 6 bases from J, with 17 bases in between. Germline V gives CDR1 WSHSY, CDR2 SAAADI. The CDR3 covers 14 residues.

V and J are TRBV4-2 and TRBJ2-2; weak D call: TRBD2 (6 bases). This CDR3 has 16 residues. V lost 0 bases and J 4 bases, leaving 12 bases between the germline ends. CDR1 is LGHNA and CDR2 is YNFKEQ in the germline V gene. DNA of the CDR3: TGTGCCAGCAGCCAAGATCCAGGAGGGGTCACCGGGGAGCTGTTTTTT. It is translated as CASSQDPGGVTGELFF.

The CDR3 DNA reads as TGCGCCAGCAGGCCTCGATTGTTCCGGACAGGGTCTACTCCAGGGGAGACCCAGTACTTC. Amino acid sequence: CASRPRLFRTGSTPGETQYF. This chain uses TRBV4-1 with TRBJ2-5, with 8 bases matching TRBD1. This CDR3 is 20 amino acids long. Germline V gene data show CDR1 as MGHRA and CDR2 as YSYEKL. Germline trimming cut 6 bases from V and 5 bases from J; bases unmatched to any gene: 26.

The chain recombines TRBV12-3 or TRBV12-4 with TRBJ1-5, with D unresolved. Deletions cut 6 bases from V and 4 bases from J, with 10 bases between. The CDR3 contains 13 residues. CDR3 sequence: CASSRGGNQPQHF. CDR3 nucleotides: TGTGCCAGCAGCAGAGGTGGGAATCAGCCCCAGCATTTT.

The V call is TRBV14, the J call TRBJ2-3; the D is unclear. Germline lookup yields CDR1 SGHDN and CDR2 FVKESK. The CDR3 runs 16 residues. V shed 3 bases and J shed 0 bases, with 13 bases lying between them. The CDR3 reads CASSHHLLTSTDTQYF. The CDR3 DNA reads as TGTGCCAGCAGCCATCATCTCTTAACTAGCACAGATACGCAGTATTTT.

This clone was counted once. The chain joins TRBV10-3 to TRBJ2-2, with D possibly matching TRBD1 (5 bases). Germline V CDR1 and CDR2: ENHRY, SYGVKD. There are 15 residues in the CDR3. Trimming stripped 5 bases from V and 3 bases from J, with 13 bases between. The CDR3 DNA follows: TGTGCCATCAGTAAGGACAACCGAGACACCGGGGAGCTGTTTTTT. Protein sequence: CAISKDNRDTGELFF.

The chain uses TRBV15 and TRBJ2-2, with TRBD2 identical over 14 bases. V lost 5 bases, J lost 7 bases, and 6 bases stayed unmatched. There are 16 residues in the CDR3. Germline V gene data show CDR1 as LNHNV and CDR2 as YYDKDF (reference sequence). The CDR3 DNA reads TGTGCCACCAGCGGACTAGCGGGGGGCCGAGACGGGGAGCTGTTTTTT. Translation gives CATSGLAGGRDGELFF. The full variable domain, with the rest looked up from reference TRBV15 and TRBJ2-2, is DAMVIQNPRYQVTQFGKPVTLSCSQTLNHNVMYWYQQKSSQAPKLLFHYYDKDFNNEADTPDNFQSRRPNTSFCFLDIRSPGLGDTAMYLCATSGLAGGRDGELFFGEGSRLTVL.

The rearrangement links TRBV5-1 to TRBJ1-1; no clear D gene. Trimming stripped 4 bases from V and 0 bases from J, with 10 bases between. Germline CDR1 SGHRS, CDR2 YFSETQ. CDR3 size: 14 residues. The CDR3 region is CASSQQQMNTEAFF. CDR3 bases: TGCGCCAGCAGCCAACAGCAAATGAACACTGAAGCTTTCTTT.

Here the CDR3 reads CASSLYQRGAPYLETQYF. The CDR3, as DNA: TGTGCCAGCAGCTTATACCAGCGGGGGGCCCCGTACCTGGAGACCCAGTACTTC. This chain joins TRBV7-9 and TRBJ2-5, with 9 bases lining up with TRBD2. The ends lost 2 bases at V and 5 bases at J; junction bases unmatched: 15. CDR1 and CDR2 (germline): SEHNR, FQNEAQ (reference sequence). The CDR3 contains 18 residues.

This clone is a singleton in its sample. The genes are TRBV5-1 and TRBJ1-4; TRBD1 agrees at 10 bases. Per germline, CDR1 SGHRS and CDR2 YFSETQ. The CDR3 runs to 15 residues. J lost 4 bases, V lost 3 bases, and 3 bases had no gene match. CDR3 sequence reads: CASSSGQGRNEKLFF. In nucleotides, the CDR3 is TGCGCCAGCAGCTCGGGACAGGGGCGTAATGAAAAACTGTTTTTT.

V gene TRBV9 combines with J gene TRBJ2-3; 9 bases are a match to TRBD2. The CDR3 extends over 16 amino acids. V lost 2 bases, J lost 6 bases, and 10 bases stayed unmatched. From germline, CDR1 is SGDLS and CDR2 YYNGEE. The DNA for the CDR3 is TGTGCCAGCAGCGTTTTGGGCGGGGGGGCCCGGGATACGCAGTATTTT. This translates into CASSVLGGGARDTQYF.

In this sample, this clone turned up once. The rearrangement links TRBV5-1 to TRBJ1-1, with a weak D call TRBD1 (5 bases). The CDR3 runs to 15 residues. Germline-derived CDR1 and CDR2 are SGHRS and YFSETQ. Trimming stripped 3 bases from V and 0 bases from J, with 12 bases between. CDR3 sequence reads: CASSSGGRLNTEAFF. The CDR3 nucleotides are TGCGCCAGCAGCTCGGGGGGTAGGCTGAACACTGAAGCTTTCTTT.

The V call is TRBV6-1, the J call TRBJ1-2; TRBD1 might be the D (5 bases). The CDR3 loop spans 15 amino acids. CDR1 is MNHNS and CDR2 is SASEGT in the germline V gene. The V gene lost 1 base and the J gene lost 7 bases, with 16 bases spanning the gap. This CDR3 is CASSEVGLTTTGYTF. In DNA, the CDR3 is TGTGCCAGCAGTGAAGTGGGACTAACCACTACTGGCTACACCTTC.

As concerns this clone: Possible read error: a much larger clone is one base away. This sequence joins TRBV3-1 (or the pseudogene TRBV3-2) and TRBJ2-3; 10 bases are shared with TRBD2. The CDR3 is 19 amino acids. In germline, CDR1 is LGHDT, CDR2 YNNKEL (reference sequence). V lost 5 bases and J lost 0; bases outside the gene matches: 14. CDR3 bases: TGTGCCAGCAGCTACGAGACTAGCGGGCCAATCTTCAGCACAGATACGCAGTATTTT. Translating it yields CASSYETSGPIFSTDTQYF.

The DNA for the CDR3 is TGCAGCGTTGAAGGGGAGGTGGGCACTGAAGCTTTCTTT. Translation gives CSVEGEVGTEAFF. The genes are TRBV29-1 and TRBJ1-1; D remains ambiguous. The CDR3 spans 13 residues. V gave up 1 base and J gave up 4 bases, with 10 bases separating them. Germline V gene sequence: CDR1 SQVTM, CDR2 ANQGSEA.

The chain uses TRBV18 and TRBJ2-7; 8 nucleotides line up with TRBD1. J lost 6 bases, V lost 3 bases, and 10 bases had no gene match. The CDR3 is 15 amino acids. Germline values: CDR1 KGHSH, CDR2 LQKENI. The CDR3 DNA sequence: TGTGCCAGCTCACCTGGCCAGGACAGGGCCTCCGAGCAGTACTTC. Translation: CASSPGQDRASEQYF.

The chain recombines TRBV7-8 with TRBJ2-5; TRBD2 matches at 12 bases. Germline V gene lookup returns CDR1 SGHVS and CDR2 FQNEAQ. The CDR3 covers 18 residues. V shed 2 bases, J shed 4 bases, and the junction held 11 bases outside the gene matches. CDR3 region: CASSLSPSGGARRETQYF. The CDR3 DNA sequence: TGTGCCAGCAGCTTAAGTCCTAGCGGGGGGGCCCGTCGAGAGACCCAGTACTTC.

The chain is built from TRBV7-6 and TRBJ2-5; D gene unclear. Trimming took 10 bases from V and 5 from J, leaving 17 bases between them. Per germline, CDR1 SGHVS and CDR2 FNYEAQ. This CDR3 is built from 13 residues. CDR3 sequence reads: CATEPIELETQYF. The CDR3, as DNA: TGTGCCACCGAACCTATAGAACTGGAGACCCAGTACTTC.

The chain recombines TRBV5-1 with TRBJ2-3, with 12 bases lining up with TRBD2. Trimming took 1 base from V and 0 from J; bases not matched to a gene: 9. The CDR3 has 19 residues. The V gene's germline CDR1 is SGHRS and CDR2 YFSETQ. The CDR3 DNA is TGCGCCAGCAGCTTGCGACCACTCGGACTAGCGGGGAGCACAGATACGCAGTATTTT. It encodes CASSLRPLGLAGSTDTQYF.

As DNA, the CDR3 is TGTGCCAGCTCACCACCACAGGGGACAAACACTGAAGCTTTCTTT. Its protein product is CASSPPQGTNTEAFF. The chain carries TRBV18 and TRBJ1-1, with 7 bases matching TRBD1. The CDR3 runs 15 residues. V trimming: 0 bases; J trimming: 2 bases; junction bases outside the gene matches: 3. Per germline, CDR1 KGHSH and CDR2 LQKENI.

The chain carries TRBV2 and TRBJ2-3, with TRBD2 as a possible D gene (5 bases). Germline CDR1 is SNHLY and CDR2 is FYNNEI. The germline V and J ends were trimmed by 6 bases and 4 bases, with 8 bases remaining between them. The CDR3 spans 12 residues. The DNA for the CDR3 is TGTGCCAGCAGGAGGGAATCAGATACGCAGTATTTT. Translating it yields CASRRESDTQYF.

The V call is TRBV13, the J call TRBJ2-3; the match to TRBD2 covers 11 bases. V was clipped by 1 base and J by 4 bases; unmatched bases: 4. The germline V gene has CDR1 PRHDT and CDR2 FYEKMQ (reference sequence). This CDR3 comprises 16 residues. The CDR3 loop is CASSLASGGPADTQYF. The CDR3 DNA follows: TGTGCCAGCAGCTTAGCTAGCGGGGGGCCAGCAGATACGCAGTATTTT. The full variable domain, with the rest looked up from reference TRBV13 and TRBJ2-3, is AAGVIQSPRHLIKEKRETATLKCYPIPRHDTVYWYQQGPGQDPQFLISFYEKMQSDKGSIPDRFSAQQFSDYHSELNMSSLELGDSALYFCASSLASGGPADTQYFGPGTRLTVL.

DNA of the CDR3: TGTGCCAGCAGTACGCGACAGGATCACTACTATGGCTACACCTTC. Protein: CASSTRQDHYYGYTF. The rearrangement uses TRBV6-5 and TRBJ1-2; TRBD1 is a possible D gene (6 bases). The CDR3 is 15 residues long. The germline CDR1 and CDR2 sequences are MNHEY and SVGAGI. V gave up 5 bases and J gave up 3 bases, with 16 bases separating them.

The genes are TRBV28 and TRBJ2-4; 7 nucleotides align to TRBD1. The V and J ends lost 8 bases and 5 bases, in that order; junction bases with no gene match: 6. The germline CDR1 and CDR2 sequences are MDHEN and SYDVKM. CDR3 size: 13 residues. The CDR3 coding sequence is TGTGCCAGCGGCAGGGGGTTTGAAAACATTCAGTACTTC. Its protein product is CASGRGFENIQYF.

The CDR3 DNA sequence: TGCGCCAGCAGCCCGACAGGGACTCATAATTCACCCCTCCACTTT. Translated, it gives CASSPTGTHNSPLHF. The chain uses TRBV4-3 and TRBJ1-6, with TRBD1 matching over 7 bases. The CDR3 has 15 residues. With 4 bases clipped from V and 5 bases from J, the junction kept 5 bases outside the gene matches. Per germline, CDR1 LGHNA and CDR2 YSLEER.